Below are 18 T cell receptor beta chains sequenced from a single sample in a study of human T cells and chemical hapten exposure. TCRdb reanalysed the 5' RACE reads using MiXCR and keeps one entry per CDR3 protein. The sample contains fewer than 150,000 distinct CDR3 sequences, around a fifth of which appear only once. Before extraction, the whole blood was not fractionated, and total RNA was taken from it. These receptors originate from a human donor in good health.

The chain has TRBV6-2 or TRBV6-3 and TRBJ1-1; D not certain. This CDR3 has 13 residues. V was cut by 2 bases and J by 4 bases, with 8 bases left in between. Germline V CDR1 and CDR2: MNHEY, SVGEGT. The CDR3, as DNA: TGTGCCAGCAGTTACGGGGTTGGCACTGAAGCTTTCTTT. It encodes CASSYGVGTEAFF.

V gene TRBV6-5 combines with J gene TRBJ2-1; D possibly matches TRBD1 or TRBD2 (6 bases each). Germline V gene sequence: CDR1 MNHEY, CDR2 SVGAGI. This CDR3 is 16 amino acids long. Trimming took off 6 bases at V and 4 bases at J, with 19 bases between the two ends. The CDR3 region has the DNA TGTGCCAGCAGCCCCATGGGGGCGGGAAAATACAATGAGCAGTTCTTC. It encodes CASSPMGAGKYNEQFF.

The table lists this clonotype with a few counts. The chain links TRBV20-1 to TRBJ2-5, with 9 bases identical to TRBD1. J gave up 5 bases and V 0 bases, and 10 bases lay outside the gene matches. Germline lookup yields CDR1 DFQATT and CDR2 SNEGSKA (reference sequence). This CDR3 is 16 amino acids long. CDR3 sequence: CSAREQTGGVRETQYF. CDR3 DNA sequence: TGCAGTGCTAGAGAGCAGACAGGGGGTGTAAGGGAGACCCAGTACTTC.

This clonotype has only a few counts. CDR3 nucleotides: TGTGCCACCAGTCTAGCGGGCCTAAGCTACACAGATACGCAGTATTTT. Protein sequence: CATSLAGLSYTDTQYF. The chain links TRBV24-1 to TRBJ2-3, with TRBD2 identical over 8 bases. Per the germline V gene, CDR1 is KGHDR and CDR2 is SFDVKD. This CDR3 comprises 16 residues. V was pared by 6 bases and J by 2 bases, with 9 bases of the junction left unmatched.

The V gene is TRBV13, the J gene TRBJ1-1, with D tentatively TRBD1 (5 bases). Germline-derived CDR1 and CDR2 are PRHDT and FYEKMQ (reference sequence). The CDR3 is 11 residues long. Between the trimmed V and J ends, which lost 5 bases and 10 bases, there was a span of 11 bases. The CDR3 loop reads CASSGGAGAFF. For the CDR3, the DNA is TGTGCCAGCAGCGGAGGGGCGGGAGCTTTCTTT. Filled out from reference TRBV13 and TRBJ1-1, the complete variable domain reads AAGVIQSPRHLIKEKRETATLKCYPIPRHDTVYWYQQGPGQDPQFLISFYEKMQSDKGSIPDRFSAQQFSDYHSELNMSSLELGDSALYFCASSGGAGAFFGQGTRLTVV.

V and J are TRBV14 and TRBJ2-1; 7 bases map to TRBD2. Germline CDR1 and CDR2: SGHDN and FVKESK. Trimming at V came to 2 bases and at J to 4 bases, leaving 5 bases not matched to a gene. This CDR3 has 15 residues. CDR3 amino acids: CASSQTTSAYNEQFF. CDR3 DNA: TGTGCCAGCAGCCAAACAACTAGCGCGTACAATGAGCAGTTCTTC.

J is TRBJ2-1 and V is TRBV11-2, with D unclear. This CDR3 comprises 14 residues. CDR1 is SGHAT, CDR2 FQNNGV, per germline. The ends were cut back, 3 bases at V and 9 bases at J, with 15 bases in the middle. The CDR3 sequence is CASSLDRRTGEQFF. DNA of the CDR3: TGTGCCAGCAGCTTGGATAGGCGGACGGGTGAGCAGTTCTTC.

The chain combines TRBV18 with TRBJ2-5, with 7 bases matching TRBD2. The CDR3 spans 14 residues. V gave up 0 bases and J gave up 2 bases; unmatched junction bases: 0. From germline, CDR1 is KGHSH and CDR2 LQKENI. As DNA, the CDR3 is TGTGCCAGCTCACCACCGGGACTACAAGAGACCCAGTACTTC. Translated, it gives CASSPPGLQETQYF.

This clonotype was counted between two and nine times. The CDR3 DNA reads TGTGCCAGCAGTTTAACTAGCGGATCCTACGAGCAGTACTTC. Protein product: CASSLTSGSYEQYF. The chain couples TRBV12-3 or TRBV12-4 to TRBJ2-7; 8 positions agree with TRBD2. This CDR3 region has 14 residues. The V gene end was trimmed by 2 bases and the J gene end by 1 base; junction bases not matched to a gene: 1.

This clonotype was recorded a few times. V is TRBV5-4 and J is TRBJ1-1; D ambiguous. The length of the CDR3 is 15 residues. CDR1 and CDR2 from the germline V gene are SGHNT and YYREEE (reference sequence). The ends were cut back, 0 bases at V and 1 base at J, with 10 bases in the middle. The CDR3 sequence is CASSLAQHRNTEAFF. DNA of the CDR3: TGTGCCAGCAGCTTGGCCCAACACCGGAACACTGAAGCTTTCTTT.

This clonotype has a handful of counts. The chain employs TRBV7-2 and TRBJ2-7, with D maybe TRBD2 (5 bases). The V and J ends lost 2 bases and 6 bases respectively, with 26 bases between them. The length of the CDR3 is 18 residues. The germline CDR1 and CDR2 sequences are SGHTA and FQGNSA. The CDR3 spells CASSLTVGSGIGRSEQYF. The CDR3 region has the DNA TGTGCCAGCAGCTTAACAGTCGGTTCGGGAATCGGGCGGAGCGAGCAGTACTTC.

V is TRBV13 and J is TRBJ2-7; maybe TRBD2 (5 bases). The V end was cut by 1 base, the J end by 2 bases, with 24 bases between. From germline, CDR1 is PRHDT and CDR2 FYEKMQ (reference sequence). This CDR3 is 19 amino acids long. CDR3 amino acids: CASSLAQPEEGLNPYEQYF. The DNA of the CDR3 is TGTGCCAGCAGCTTAGCACAGCCCGAAGAAGGACTCAATCCCTACGAGCAGTACTTC.

The genes are TRBV6-6 and TRBJ1-5; D might be TRBD1 (6 bases). The germline gives CDR1 MNHNY, CDR2 SVGAGI (reference sequence). The CDR3 is 15 amino acids. The V and J ends lost 2 bases and 9 bases respectively, with 17 bases between them. The CDR3 coding sequence is TGTGCCAGCAGTTACGCACCGGGACAAAGGGGGCCCCAGCATTTT. Protein: CASSYAPGQRGPQHF.

V gene TRBV10-1 combines with J gene TRBJ1-1, with D possibly matching TRBD1 (6 bases). Germline V gene data show CDR1 as WNHNN and CDR2 as SYGVQD (reference sequence). The CDR3 covers 13 residues. Trimming shortened V by 0 bases and J by 5 bases, and 7 bases separated the two germline ends. The chain's CDR3 is CASSESRGTEAFF. In DNA form, the CDR3 reads TGCGCCAGCAGTGAGTCGAGGGGGACTGAAGCTTTCTTT.

The J gene is TRBJ2-1, the V gene TRBV18; 8 bases align to TRBD1. Germline values: CDR1 KGHSH, CDR2 LQKENI. Trimming took 3 bases from V and 7 from J; bases not matched to a gene: 2. The CDR3 consists of 13 residues. This CDR3 reads CASSPGQANEQFF. In DNA form, the CDR3 reads TGTGCCAGCTCACCGGGACAGGCTAATGAGCAGTTCTTC.

This clonotype was seen only a few times. This sequence joins TRBV12-3 or TRBV12-4 and TRBJ2-1, with 10 bases matching TRBD1. The CDR3 sequence is 14 residues long. The V segment lost 3 bases and the J segment 4 bases; nucleotides outside the gene matches: 0. This CDR3 reads CASSLGQGYNEQFF. The CDR3 DNA reads TGTGCCAGCAGTTTGGGACAGGGGTACAATGAGCAGTTCTTC.

This clonotype has just a few counts. CDR3 amino acids: CASSQLYWYEQFF. The CDR3 nucleotides are TGTGCCAGCAGCCAGCTATATTGGTATGAGCAGTTCTTC. The V call is TRBV14, the J call TRBJ2-1; D is unresolved. Germline CDR1 reads SGHDN; CDR2 reads FVKESK. The CDR3 sequence is 13 residues long. Trimming took off 3 bases at V and 8 bases at J, with 11 bases between the two ends.

This rearrangement joins TRBV28 to TRBJ1-6; no firm D call. Trimming took off 7 bases at V and 9 bases at J, with 7 bases between the two ends. This CDR3 has 11 amino acids. The germline V gene encodes CDR1 MDHEN and CDR2 SYDVKM. CDR3 nucleotides: TGTGCCAGCAAGGCCCTTTCACCCCTCCACTTT. It codes for CASKALSPLHF.